The rows below give T cell receptor beta chains drawn from one sample of a study of blood T cells in healthy people across ages. TCRdb independently ran MiXCR on the 5' RACE reads; one entry per CDR3 protein. Among under 750,000 distinct CDR3 sequences listed, around 48% were seen once. Sequenced input: blood. The receptors here all came from an elderly man in good health. The CDR3 runs from the conserved cysteine through the conserved F or W. A D gene is named only where the DNA matches it firmly. Clone size is stated in some rows and not others, as once, few, many or a class when expanded.

TRBJ1-1 . . TRBV20-1 CSASLGRSSAEAFF TGCAGTGCTAGTCTTGGTCGCTCTAGCGCTGAAGCTTTCTTT
TRBJ2-5 . . TRBV5-1 CASSLLGTEETQNF TGCGCCAGCAGCTTGCTGGGAACCGAAGAGACCCAGAACTTC
TRBJ2-3 TRBD2 . TRBV30 CAWSLGFGGAYTDTQYF TGTGCCTGGAGTTTGGGTTTCGGGGGGGCCTACACGGATACGCAGTATTTT
TRBJ2-2 . . TRBV14 CASSQTRWGTGELFF TGTGCCAGCAGCCAAACACGCTGGGGGACCGGGGAGCTGTTTTTT
TRBJ2-3 . many TRBV12-3/TRBV12-4 CASSPTDTQYF TGTGCCAGCAGTCCAACAGATACGCAGTATTTT
TRBJ1-5 TRBD1 . TRBV5-5 CASSEDRLGNQPQHF TGTGCCAGCAGCGAGGACAGGTTAGGCAATCAGCCCCAGCATTTT
TRBJ2-2 . . TRBV6-1 CASSYRATGELFF TGTGCCAGCAGCTACAGGGCCACCGGGGAGCTGTTTTTT
TRBJ2-1 . . TRBV20-1 CSASAGDVNEQFF TGCAGTGCTAGCGCCGGAGACGTCAATGAGCAGTTCTTC
TRBJ1-4 . once TRBV5-5 CASSLAREDEKLFF TGTGCCAGCAGCTTGGCGAGGGAAGACGAAAAACTGTTTTTT
TRBJ1-6 . many TRBV6-6 CASSPTGHNSPLHF TGTGCCAGCAGTCCGACAGGTCATAATTCACCCCTCCACTTT
TRBJ2-6 TRBD2 once TRBV27 CASSSGTSGGSGANVLTF TGTGCCAGCAGTTCCGGGACTAGCGGGGGCTCTGGGGCCAACGTCCTGACTTTC
TRBJ2-5 . once TRBV5-1 CASSSQGQTYEQYF TGCGCCAGCAGCTCGCAGGGCCAGACCTATGAGCAGTACTTC
TRBJ2-2 . few TRBV6-5 CASSSASSSWTGELFF TGTGCCAGCAGTTCCGCCTCTAGCTCCTGGACCGGGGAGCTGTTTTTT
TRBJ2-7 . few TRBV5-1 CASSRDDTYEQYF TGCGCCAGCTCCCGGGACGATACCTACGAGCAGTACTTC
TRBJ2-5 . . TRBV27 CASSLLDPSATQYF TGTGCCAGCAGTTTATTGGACCCTTCGGCGACCCAGTACTTC
TRBJ1-2 TRBD1 few TRBV6-1 CASSTTGGEGYTF TGTGCCAGCAGTACGACAGGGGGCGAGGGCTACACCTTC
TRBJ2-3 . few TRBV7-9 CASSRRAGDTQYF TGTGCCAGCAGCCGGAGGGCCGGAGATACGCAGTATTTT
TRBJ2-3 TRBD2 many TRBV6-5 CASSYTGLAGDTSTDTQYF TGTGCCAGCAGTTACACGGGACTAGCGGGAGATACTAGCACAGATACGCAGTATTTT
TRBJ2-1 . few TRBV3-1 CASSQVRDVSYNEQFF TGTGCCAGCAGCCAAGTGCGGGATGTCTCCTACAATGAGCAGTTCTTC
TRBJ2-2 TRBD1 . TRBV5-1 CASSSTDRANTGELFF TGCGCCAGCAGCTCGACCGACAGGGCGAACACCGGGGAGCTGTTTTTT
TRBJ1-1 . . TRBV27 CASSSDRSLLTEAFF TGTGCCAGCAGTTCCGACAGGTCTCTCCTGACTGAAGCTTTCTTT
TRBJ1-1 . few TRBV25-1 CASSGQYTEAFF TGTGCCAGCAGTGGACAGTACACTGAAGCTTTCTTT
TRBJ2-1 . few TRBV15 CATSRARNEQFF TGTGCCACCAGCAGAGCTAGGAATGAGCAGTTCTTC
TRBJ2-7 . . TRBV7-3 CASSFSSGSYEQYF TGTGCCAGCAGCTTTTCGTCCGGGAGCTACGAGCAGTACTTC
TRBJ2-3 TRBD2 few TRBV4-3 CASSQEWRGGRDTQYF TGCGCCAGCAGCCAAGAATGGCGGGGGGGCCGTGATACGCAGTATTTT
TRBJ2-4 TRBD1 . TRBV25-1 CATQGVAKNIQYF TGTGCCACCCAGGGGGTAGCCAAAAACATTCAGTACTTC